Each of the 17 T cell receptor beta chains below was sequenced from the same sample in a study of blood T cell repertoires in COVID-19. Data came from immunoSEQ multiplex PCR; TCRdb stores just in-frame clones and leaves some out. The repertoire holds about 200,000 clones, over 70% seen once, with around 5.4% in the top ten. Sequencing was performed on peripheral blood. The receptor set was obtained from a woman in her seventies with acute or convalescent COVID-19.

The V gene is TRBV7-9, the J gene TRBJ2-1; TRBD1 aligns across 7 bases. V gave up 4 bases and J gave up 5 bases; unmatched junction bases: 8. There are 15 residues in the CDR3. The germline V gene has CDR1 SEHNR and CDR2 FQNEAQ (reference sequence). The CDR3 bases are TGTGCCAGCAGCTGGGGACAGCGACCCGACAATGAGCAGTTCTTC. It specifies CASSWGQRPDNEQFF.

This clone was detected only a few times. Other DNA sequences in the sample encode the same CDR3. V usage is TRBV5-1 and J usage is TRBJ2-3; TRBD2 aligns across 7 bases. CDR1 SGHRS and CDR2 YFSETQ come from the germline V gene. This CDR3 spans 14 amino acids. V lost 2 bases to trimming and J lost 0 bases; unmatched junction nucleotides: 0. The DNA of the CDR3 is TGCGCCAGCAGCTTAGCGGGAAGCACAGATACGCAGTATTTT. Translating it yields CASSLAGSTDTQYF.

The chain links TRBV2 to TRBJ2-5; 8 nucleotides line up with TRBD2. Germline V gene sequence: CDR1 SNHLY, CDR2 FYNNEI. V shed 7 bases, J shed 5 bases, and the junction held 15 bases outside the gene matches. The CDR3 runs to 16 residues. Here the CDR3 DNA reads TGTGCCAGCAAACATGAACTAGCGGCCCGGGGGGAGACCCAGTACTTC. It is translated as CASKHELAARGETQYF. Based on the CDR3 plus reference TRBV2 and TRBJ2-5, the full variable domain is EPEVTQTPSHQVTQMGQEVILRCVPISNHLYFYWYRQILGQKVEFLVSFYNNEISEKSEIFDDQFSVERPDGSNFTLKIRSTKLEDSAMYFCASKHELAARGETQYFGPGTRLLVL.

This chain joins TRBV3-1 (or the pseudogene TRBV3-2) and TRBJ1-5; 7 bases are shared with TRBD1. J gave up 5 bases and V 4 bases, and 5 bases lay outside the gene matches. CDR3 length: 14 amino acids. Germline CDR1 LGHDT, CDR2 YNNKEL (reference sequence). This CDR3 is CASSPGDSYQPQHF. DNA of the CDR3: TGTGCCAGCAGCCCTGGGGACAGCTATCAGCCCCAGCATTTT.

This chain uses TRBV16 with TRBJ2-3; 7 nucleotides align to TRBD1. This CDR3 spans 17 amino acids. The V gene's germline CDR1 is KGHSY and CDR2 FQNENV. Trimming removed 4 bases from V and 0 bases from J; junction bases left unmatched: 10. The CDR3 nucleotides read TGTGCCAGCAGCCCCCTGCGAGGGGGCATCAGCACAGATACGCAGTATTTT. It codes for CASSPLRGGISTDTQYF.

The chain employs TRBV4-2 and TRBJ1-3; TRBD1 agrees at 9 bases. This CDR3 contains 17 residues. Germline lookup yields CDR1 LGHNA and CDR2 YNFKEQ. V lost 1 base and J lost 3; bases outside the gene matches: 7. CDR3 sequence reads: CASSQGGQGGVGNTIYF. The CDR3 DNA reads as TGTGCCAGCAGCCAAGGGGGACAGGGTGGCGTTGGAAACACCATATATTTT.

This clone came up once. The CDR3 is CASGSEGYEKLFF. In nucleotides, the CDR3 is TGTGCCAGCGGATCGGAGGGTTATGAAAAACTGTTTTTT. The V gene is TRBV28, the J gene TRBJ1-4; D ambiguous. The CDR3 contains 13 residues. The germline gives CDR1 MDHEN, CDR2 SYDVKM. V was clipped by 8 bases and J by 6 bases, with 13 bases between them.

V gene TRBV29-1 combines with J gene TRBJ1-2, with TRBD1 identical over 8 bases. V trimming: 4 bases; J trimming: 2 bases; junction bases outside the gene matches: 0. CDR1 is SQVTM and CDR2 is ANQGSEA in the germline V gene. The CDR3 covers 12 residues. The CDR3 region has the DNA TGCAGCGTTGGGACAGGGAACTATGGCTACACCTTC. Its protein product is CSVGTGNYGYTF.

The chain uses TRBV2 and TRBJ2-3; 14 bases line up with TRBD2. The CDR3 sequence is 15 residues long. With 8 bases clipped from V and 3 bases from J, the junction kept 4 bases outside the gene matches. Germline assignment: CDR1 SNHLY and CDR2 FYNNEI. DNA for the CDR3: TGTGCCAGCCTGGGACTAGCGGGAGATACAGATACGCAGTATTTT. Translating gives CASLGLAGDTDTQYF.

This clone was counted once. This CDR3 reads CASSLRGATDTQYF. The CDR3 DNA sequence: TGCGCCAGCAGCTTGCGGGGGGCCACAGATACGCAGTATTTT. The chain combines TRBV5-1 with TRBJ2-3, with a weak D call TRBD2 (7 bases). Between the trimmed V and J ends, which lost 1 base and 2 bases, there was a span of 8 bases. Germline CDR1 is SGHRS and CDR2 is YFSETQ. The CDR3 is 14 amino acids. Full variable domain (remainder filled in from reference TRBV5-1 and TRBJ2-3): KAGVTQTPRYLIKTRGQQVTLSCSPISGHRSVSWYQQTPGQGLQFLFEYFSETQRNKGNFPGRFSGRQFSNSRSEMNVSTLELGDSALYLCASSLRGATDTQYFGPGTRLTVL.

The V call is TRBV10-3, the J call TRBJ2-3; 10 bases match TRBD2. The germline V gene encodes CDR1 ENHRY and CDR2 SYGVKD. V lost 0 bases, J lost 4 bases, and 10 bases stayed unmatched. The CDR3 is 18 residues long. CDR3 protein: CAISESLAGGGGSDTQYF. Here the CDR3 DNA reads TGTGCCATCAGTGAGTCGTTAGCGGGAGGAGGAGGCTCAGATACGCAGTATTTT.

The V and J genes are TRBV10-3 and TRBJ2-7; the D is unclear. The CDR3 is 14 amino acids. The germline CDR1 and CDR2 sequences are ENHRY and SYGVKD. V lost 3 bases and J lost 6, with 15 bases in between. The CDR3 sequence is CAISERQEGTEQYF. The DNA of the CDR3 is TGTGCCATCAGTGAACGGCAGGAAGGTACCGAGCAGTACTTC.

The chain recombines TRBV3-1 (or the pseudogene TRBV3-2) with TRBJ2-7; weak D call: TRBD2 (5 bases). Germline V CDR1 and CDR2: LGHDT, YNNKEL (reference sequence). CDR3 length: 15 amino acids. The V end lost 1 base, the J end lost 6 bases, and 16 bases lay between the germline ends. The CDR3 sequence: CASSQVRLGLGEQYF. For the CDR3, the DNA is TGTGCCAGCAGCCAAGTAAGGTTAGGACTGGGCGAGCAGTACTTC.

CDR3 sequence (DNA): TGCAGCGTTGATAGGACTCAAAACACCATATATTTT. This codes for CSVDRTQNTIYF. J is TRBJ1-3 and V is TRBV29-1; D ambiguous. Trimming stripped 3 bases from V and 6 bases from J, with 9 bases between. Germline values: CDR1 SQVTM, CDR2 ANQGSEA. The length of the CDR3 is 12 residues.

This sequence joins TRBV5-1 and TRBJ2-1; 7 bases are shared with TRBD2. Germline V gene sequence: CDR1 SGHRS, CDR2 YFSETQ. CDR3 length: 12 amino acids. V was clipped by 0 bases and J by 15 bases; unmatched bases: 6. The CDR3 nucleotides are TGCGCCAGCAGCTTGGGCGGGGGATTAAGGTTCTTC. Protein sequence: CASSLGGGLRFF.

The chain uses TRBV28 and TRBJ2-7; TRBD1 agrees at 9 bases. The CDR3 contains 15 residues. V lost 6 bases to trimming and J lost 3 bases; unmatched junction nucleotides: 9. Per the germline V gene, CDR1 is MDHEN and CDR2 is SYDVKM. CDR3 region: CASSRTGGISYEQYF. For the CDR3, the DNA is TGTGCCAGCAGCCGCACAGGGGGCATTAGCTACGAGCAGTACTTC.

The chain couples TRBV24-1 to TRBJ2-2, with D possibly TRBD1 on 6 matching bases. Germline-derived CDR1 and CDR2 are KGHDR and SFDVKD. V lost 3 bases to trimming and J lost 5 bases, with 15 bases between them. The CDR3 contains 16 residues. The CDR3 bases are TGTGCCACCAGTGATGTCAGGGGCGGTAGGACCGGGGAGCTGTTTTTT. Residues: CATSDVRGGRTGELFF.